This TCR beta chain comes out of a study of T cell responses to AZD1222 COVID-19 vaccine. The table came from immunoSEQ multiplex PCR; TCRdb's copy has only in-frame clones and leaves some out. This sample has roughly 120,000 clones; more than 80% occur once, and the top ten carry more than 4%. Concerning this clone itself: Its target is unknown.

V lost 3 bases to trimming and J lost 5 bases, with 9 bases between them. The CDR3 loop spans 13 amino acids. Looked up from germline, CDR1 is MNHNS and CDR2 is SASEGT. Overall study results and limits: Reportedly, close to half of spike-specific TCRs are directed against unmutated variant regions. Only six people who got AZD1222 tested seropositive at baseline.

The input for sequencing was peripheral blood, taken on day 0 of AZD1222 vaccination. The J gene is TRBJ2-3, the V gene TRBV6-1, with D unresolved. The receptor was derived from an adult in good health. The CDR3 reads CASSDQDQDTQYF. Written as DNA, the CDR3 is TGTGCCAGCAGTGACCAGGATCAAGATACGCAGTATTTT.